This T cell receptor beta chain was recovered during a study of blood T cell repertoires in COVID-19. Authors' processing steps: Estimation of nucleated cell counts was performed using reference gene primer amplification. Sequencing used immunoSEQ multiplex PCR; TCRdb keeps in-frame clones, though not all of them. The V and J calls and clone size come from that table; D and trimming were worked out from the DNA. The sample consists of roughly 120,000 clones, around 85% of them appearing once. This TCR derives from a human donor in a cohort sampled during active COVID-19. Sequences were obtained from peripheral blood.

The CDR3 is CASSLGADIYEQYF. CDR3 in DNA: TGCGCCAGCAGCTTGGGTGCAGATATATACGAGCAGTACTTC. The chain links TRBV5-1 to TRBJ2-7; unclear D gene. Trimming removed 0 bases from V and 4 bases from J, with 11 bases in between. The germline V gene encodes CDR1 SGHRS and CDR2 YFSETQ. This CDR3 spans 14 amino acids.